This is a list of T cell receptor beta chains from one sample in a study of blood T cells in healthy people across ages. TCRdb analysed the 5' RACE reads with MiXCR anew, one entry per CDR3 protein. The sample holds fewer than 1,200,000 distinct CDR3 sequences; under 30% are singletons and the top ten take 0.75%. The same specimen was also included in a second study, on T cells of mothers and their children.

The sample comprised blood. Receptors were obtained from a girl aged 2 to 10 in good health. Each CDR3 is given with its conserved first and last residue. The order of the fields is J gene, V gene, D gene, clone size, CDR3 protein, CDR3 DNA. The D gene is left open where the match is weak. Where a row states a size, it is once, few, many or the class of an expanded clone; other rows omit it.

j_call: TRBJ2-3; v_call: TRBV7-2; d_call: TRBD1; clone_size: .; cdr3_aa: CASSLTGMTDTQYF; cdr3_nt: TGTGCCAGCAGCTTGACAGGGATGACAGATACGCAGTATTTT
j_call: TRBJ1-2; v_call: TRBV6-1; d_call: .; clone_size: .; cdr3_aa: CASLSRGAGGYTF; cdr3_nt: TGTGCCAGCCTATCGCGGGGGGCAGGAGGCTACACCTTC
j_call: TRBJ2-2; v_call: TRBV7-2; d_call: .; clone_size: few; cdr3_aa: CASSLLGFYSGELFF; cdr3_nt: TGTGCCAGCAGCTTACTCGGTTTCTATAGCGGGGAGCTGTTTTTT
j_call: TRBJ2-3; v_call: TRBV4-1; d_call: TRBD1; clone_size: .; cdr3_aa: CASRPLGTGSDTQYF; cdr3_nt: TGCGCCAGCAGACCTCTGGGGACAGGGTCAGATACGCAGTATTTT
j_call: TRBJ2-3; v_call: TRBV12-3/TRBV12-4; d_call: TRBD2; clone_size: .; cdr3_aa: CASSHRLASADTQYF; cdr3_nt: TGTGCCAGCAGCCATAGACTAGCGTCAGCAGATACGCAGTATTTT
j_call: TRBJ1-2; v_call: TRBV11-2; d_call: .; clone_size: few; cdr3_aa: CASSLLKLRDTNYGYTF; cdr3_nt: TGTGCCAGCAGCTTGCTTAAGCTTCGGGACACTAACTATGGCTACACCTTC
j_call: TRBJ2-1; v_call: TRBV24-1; d_call: TRBD2; clone_size: few; cdr3_aa: CATSSWRGGSSDEQFF; cdr3_nt: TGTGCCACCAGCTCTTGGCGGGGGGGCTCGAGCGATGAGCAGTTCTTC
j_call: TRBJ1-2; v_call: TRBV29-1; d_call: .; clone_size: .; cdr3_aa: CSVDPAVYGYTF; cdr3_nt: TGCAGCGTTGATCCAGCGGTCTATGGCTACACCTTC
j_call: TRBJ1-5; v_call: TRBV28; d_call: .; clone_size: few; cdr3_aa: CASSQTNGQPQHF; cdr3_nt: TGTGCCAGCAGTCAAACGAACGGTCAGCCCCAGCATTTT
j_call: TRBJ2-1; v_call: TRBV12-3/TRBV12-4; d_call: .; clone_size: .; cdr3_aa: CATGVTYNEQFF; cdr3_nt: TGTGCCACGGGAGTCACCTACAATGAGCAGTTCTTC
j_call: TRBJ1-2; v_call: TRBV29-1; d_call: .; clone_size: few; cdr3_aa: CSHRQANYGYTF; cdr3_nt: TGCAGCCACCGACAGGCAAACTATGGCTACACCTTC
j_call: TRBJ2-3; v_call: TRBV28; d_call: TRBD1; clone_size: once; cdr3_aa: CAIKGARRGTDTQYF; cdr3_nt: TGTGCCATTAAGGGGGCGAGGCGAGGCACAGATACGCAGTATTTT
j_call: TRBJ1-2; v_call: TRBV28; d_call: TRBD1; clone_size: few; cdr3_aa: CASTDTGAHLLNYGYTF; cdr3_nt: TGTGCCAGCACCGACACAGGGGCCCATTTATTAAACTATGGCTACACCTTC
j_call: TRBJ2-3; v_call: TRBV2; d_call: TRBD1; clone_size: .; cdr3_aa: CASSDSGRGTDTQYF; cdr3_nt: TGTGCCAGCAGTGATTCTGGCAGGGGGACAGATACGCAGTATTTT
j_call: TRBJ1-1; v_call: TRBV7-9; d_call: .; clone_size: .; cdr3_aa: CASSLAGGGYTEAFF; cdr3_nt: TGTGCCAGCAGCTTAGCAGGCGGGGGATACACTGAAGCTTTCTTT
j_call: TRBJ2-5; v_call: TRBV20-1; d_call: .; clone_size: .; cdr3_aa: CSLPGKREETQYF; cdr3_nt: TGCAGTCTCCCGGGGAAACGGGAAGAGACCCAGTACTTC
j_call: TRBJ2-3; v_call: TRBV5-1; d_call: TRBD2; clone_size: .; cdr3_aa: CASSLVTSGRALDTDTQYF; cdr3_nt: TGCGCCAGCAGCTTGGTAACTAGCGGGAGGGCCTTGGACACAGATACGCAGTATTTT
j_call: TRBJ1-5; v_call: TRBV4-1; d_call: .; clone_size: .; cdr3_aa: CASSDPFSYSNQPQHF; cdr3_nt: TGCGCCAGCAGCGACCCCTTTTCTTATAGCAATCAGCCCCAGCATTTT
j_call: TRBJ1-5; v_call: TRBV28; d_call: .; clone_size: .; cdr3_aa: CATKLRGGGQPQHF; cdr3_nt: TGTGCCACCAAACTCCGAGGGGGTGGCCAGCCCCAGCATTTT
j_call: TRBJ2-7; v_call: TRBV13; d_call: .; clone_size: many; cdr3_aa: CASSPGRGIYEQYF; cdr3_nt: TGTGCCAGCAGCCCGGGAAGGGGGATCTACGAGCAGTACTTC
j_call: TRBJ1-4; v_call: TRBV4-3; d_call: .; clone_size: .; cdr3_aa: CASSEITGEKLFF; cdr3_nt: TGCGCCAGCAGCGAAATCACAGGGGAAAAACTGTTTTTT
j_call: TRBJ2-3; v_call: TRBV9; d_call: TRBD1; clone_size: few; cdr3_aa: CASSPGTGVMDTQYF; cdr3_nt: TGTGCCAGCAGCCCCGGGACAGGGGTTATGGATACGCAGTATTTT
j_call: TRBJ1-2; v_call: TRBV20-1; d_call: .; clone_size: few; cdr3_aa: CSARHNYGYTF; cdr3_nt: TGCAGTGCCAGACATAACTATGGCTACACCTTC
j_call: TRBJ2-3; v_call: TRBV7-8; d_call: .; clone_size: few; cdr3_aa: CASSLGGNPDTQYF; cdr3_nt: TGTGCCAGCAGCTTAGGGGGGAATCCAGATACGCAGTATTTT
j_call: TRBJ1-4; v_call: TRBV6-6; d_call: .; clone_size: .; cdr3_aa: CASSYSQRGNEKLFF; cdr3_nt: TGTGCCAGCAGTTACTCGCAACGGGGTAATGAAAAACTGTTTTTT
j_call: TRBJ2-1; v_call: TRBV28; d_call: TRBD1; clone_size: .; cdr3_aa: CASSGGSTGFEQFF; cdr3_nt: TGTGCCAGCAGTGGAGGCTCGACAGGGTTTGAGCAGTTCTTC
j_call: TRBJ2-2; v_call: TRBV5-5; d_call: .; clone_size: .; cdr3_aa: CASSSIFYTGELFF; cdr3_nt: TGTGCCAGCAGCTCTATTTTTTACACCGGGGAGCTGTTTTTT
j_call: TRBJ2-7; v_call: TRBV20-1; d_call: TRBD2; clone_size: .; cdr3_aa: CSTRGRETYEQYF; cdr3_nt: TGCAGTACTAGAGGGCGGGAGACCTACGAGCAGTACTTC
j_call: TRBJ2-5; v_call: TRBV29-1; d_call: TRBD2; clone_size: .; cdr3_aa: CSVLTSGVETQYF; cdr3_nt: TGCAGCGTCCTAACTAGCGGGGTGGAGACCCAGTACTTC
j_call: TRBJ2-7; v_call: TRBV20-1; d_call: TRBD2; clone_size: .; cdr3_aa: CSASRAGAGNEQYF; cdr3_nt: TGCAGTGCTAGTCGAGCGGGGGCCGGGAACGAGCAGTACTTC
j_call: TRBJ2-1; v_call: TRBV5-1; d_call: TRBD2; clone_size: .; cdr3_aa: CASSLEAGGQERFF; cdr3_nt: TGCGCCAGCAGCTTGGAGGCGGGAGGGCAGGAGCGGTTCTTC
j_call: TRBJ1-1; v_call: TRBV7-2; d_call: .; clone_size: .; cdr3_aa: CASSFDNGLMEAFF; cdr3_nt: TGTGCCAGCAGCTTCGACAACGGCCTGATGGAAGCTTTCTTT
j_call: TRBJ2-7; v_call: TRBV20-1; d_call: TRBD2; clone_size: few; cdr3_aa: CSAVSGRSSYEQYF; cdr3_nt: TGCAGTGCTGTTAGCGGGAGGAGCTCCTACGAGCAGTACTTC
j_call: TRBJ2-5; v_call: TRBV29-1; d_call: .; clone_size: few; cdr3_aa: CSARPGTGGETQYF; cdr3_nt: TGCAGCGCTCGCCCTGGGACTGGGGGGGAGACCCAGTACTTC
j_call: TRBJ2-3; v_call: TRBV29-1; d_call: .; clone_size: few; cdr3_aa: CSGTRDTDTQYF; cdr3_nt: TGCAGCGGGACACGCGACACAGATACGCAGTATTTT
j_call: TRBJ2-1; v_call: TRBV3-1; d_call: TRBD2; clone_size: few; cdr3_aa: CASSQSGLAPNEQFF; cdr3_nt: TGTGCCAGCAGCCAGTCGGGACTAGCCCCCAATGAGCAGTTCTTC
j_call: TRBJ1-4; v_call: TRBV11-2; d_call: .; clone_size: .; cdr3_aa: CASSSSPQGSNEKLFF; cdr3_nt: TGTGCCAGCAGCTCTTCCCCCCAGGGGTCTAATGAAAAACTGTTTTTT
j_call: TRBJ2-3; v_call: TRBV7-9; d_call: .; clone_size: few; cdr3_aa: CASSLVSENTDTQYF; cdr3_nt: TGTGCCAGCAGCCTAGTATCTGAGAACACAGATACGCAGTATTTT
j_call: TRBJ2-7; v_call: TRBV14; d_call: TRBD1; clone_size: .; cdr3_aa: CASSPKAGTGYDEQYF; cdr3_nt: TGTGCCAGCAGCCCAAAAGCGGGGACAGGGTACGACGAGCAGTACTTC
j_call: TRBJ2-5; v_call: TRBV20-1; d_call: .; clone_size: few; cdr3_aa: CSARDRVGIETQYF; cdr3_nt: TGCAGTGCTAGAGACAGGGTAGGGATAGAGACCCAGTACTTC
j_call: TRBJ1-6; v_call: TRBV12-3/TRBV12-4; d_call: .; clone_size: .; cdr3_aa: CASSPSGTALPLHF; cdr3_nt: TGTGCCAGCAGTCCCTCCGGGACGGCTCTACCCCTCCACTTT
j_call: TRBJ1-2; v_call: TRBV10-3; d_call: TRBD1; clone_size: few; cdr3_aa: CATLSRDREWELGGYTF; cdr3_nt: TGTGCCACCCTGTCCCGGGACAGGGAATGGGAATTAGGTGGCTACACCTTC
j_call: TRBJ1-3; v_call: TRBV3-1; d_call: TRBD1; clone_size: .; cdr3_aa: CASSLPGQGISGNTIYF; cdr3_nt: TGTGCCAGCAGCCTACCGGGACAGGGAATCTCTGGAAACACCATATATTTT
j_call: TRBJ2-1; v_call: TRBV20-1; d_call: TRBD2; clone_size: .; cdr3_aa: CSAGVVGGGPKFF; cdr3_nt: TGCAGTGCTGGGGTCGTTGGGGGAGGGCCTAAGTTCTTC
j_call: TRBJ2-4; v_call: TRBV7-3; d_call: .; clone_size: .; cdr3_aa: CASSPSGSQSKNIQYF; cdr3_nt: TGTGCCAGCAGCCCGTCGGGTTCTCAATCCAAAAACATTCAGTACTTC
j_call: TRBJ2-7; v_call: TRBV14; d_call: .; clone_size: .; cdr3_aa: CASSHGGGPYEQYF; cdr3_nt: TGTGCCAGCAGCCATGGGGGGGGGCCCTACGAGCAGTACTTC
j_call: TRBJ1-2; v_call: TRBV24-1; d_call: .; clone_size: few; cdr3_aa: CATSGGINYGYTF; cdr3_nt: TGTGCCACCAGTGGAGGGATTAACTATGGCTACACCTTC
j_call: TRBJ2-2; v_call: TRBV9; d_call: TRBD1; clone_size: few; cdr3_aa: CASSVGQGATGELFF; cdr3_nt: TGTGCCAGCAGCGTAGGACAGGGGGCGACCGGGGAGCTGTTTTTT
j_call: TRBJ2-7; v_call: TRBV20-1; d_call: TRBD2; clone_size: .; cdr3_aa: CSAKRESYEQYF; cdr3_nt: TGCAGTGCCAAGCGGGAATCCTACGAGCAGTACTTC
j_call: TRBJ1-2; v_call: TRBV5-1; d_call: TRBD1; clone_size: few; cdr3_aa: CASSLVGQGADGYTF; cdr3_nt: TGCGCCAGCAGCTTGGTCGGACAGGGGGCTGATGGCTACACCTTC
j_call: TRBJ2-1; v_call: TRBV12-5; d_call: .; clone_size: few; cdr3_aa: CASGSRRGEQFF; cdr3_nt: TGTGCTAGTGGGAGCCGAAGGGGTGAGCAGTTCTTC
j_call: TRBJ2-4; v_call: TRBV4-1; d_call: TRBD1; clone_size: .; cdr3_aa: CASSQEAGQGVGF; cdr3_nt: TGCGCCAGCAGCCAAGAGGCGGGACAGGGGGTTGGCTTC